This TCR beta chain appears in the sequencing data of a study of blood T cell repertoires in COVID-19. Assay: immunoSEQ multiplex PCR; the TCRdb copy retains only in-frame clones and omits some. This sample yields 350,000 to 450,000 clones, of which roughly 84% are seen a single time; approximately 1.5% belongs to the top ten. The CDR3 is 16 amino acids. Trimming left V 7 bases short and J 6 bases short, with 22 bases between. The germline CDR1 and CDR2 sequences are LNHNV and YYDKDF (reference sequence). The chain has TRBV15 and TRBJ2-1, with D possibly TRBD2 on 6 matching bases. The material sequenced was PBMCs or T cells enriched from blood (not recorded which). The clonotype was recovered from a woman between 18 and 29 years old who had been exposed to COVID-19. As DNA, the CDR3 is TGTGCCACCATTTCCGAAGGGACTGGGGGGTCCAATGAGCAGTTCTTC. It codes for CATISEGTGGSNEQFF.